The 30 T cell receptor beta chains reported below all come from one sample, sequenced in a study of T cell clonotyping in hematopoietic cell transplantation. The time point here: recipient sample about 28 days before transplant, after cytoreduction. Assay: immunoSEQ multiplex PCR; the TCRdb copy retains only in-frame clones and omits some. The sample holds about 41,000 clones, around 85% seen once. Sequencing used peripheral blood mononuclear cells, obtained before stem cell transplant. These TCRs come from a man aged 55-75 years with acute myeloid leukemia. Some clones in this sample may be carry-over from other donors' samples.

The V call is TRBV7-8, the J call TRBJ1-4; D is undetermined. Per the germline V gene, CDR1 is SGHVS and CDR2 is FQNEAQ. Trimming stripped 3 bases from V and 8 bases from J, with 13 bases between. This CDR3 is 14 amino acids long. The CDR3 reads CASSLARPGEKLFF. The CDR3 nucleotides are TGTGCCAGCAGCTTGGCGCGACCAGGAGAAAAACTGTTTTTT.

This chain uses TRBV7-2 with TRBJ2-5; D gene unclear. V lost 0 bases and J 5 bases, leaving 10 bases between the germline ends. The CDR3 is 14 residues long. CDR1 SGHTA and CDR2 FQGNSA come from the germline V gene. The CDR3 protein is CASSLATRAETQYF. CDR3 sequence (DNA): TGTGCCAGCAGCTTAGCGACAAGGGCGGAGACCCAGTACTTC.

The chain recombines TRBV30 with TRBJ1-1; TRBD1 aligns across 7 bases. Germline V CDR1 and CDR2: GTSNPN, SVGIG (reference sequence). The CDR3 is 15 amino acids. The V and J ends lost 3 bases and 0 bases, in that order; junction bases with no gene match: 7. For the CDR3, the DNA is TGTGCCTGGAGGACGACAGGGCTCATGAACACTGAAGCTTTCTTT. It specifies CAWRTTGLMNTEAFF. The full variable domain, rest sourced from reference TRBV30 and TRBJ1-1, is SQTIHQWPATLVQPVGSPLSLECTVEGTSNPNLYWYRQAAGRGLQLLFYSVGIGQISSEVPQNLSASRPQDRQFILSSKKLLLSDSGFYLCAWRTTGLMNTEAFFGQGTRLTVV.

This chain links TRBV6-6 with TRBJ2-4; 8 nucleotides line up with TRBD1. The CDR3 runs 14 residues. The V gene's germline CDR1 is MNHNY and CDR2 SVGAGI (reference sequence). The V gene end was trimmed by 4 bases and the J gene end by 6 bases; junction bases not matched to a gene: 5. The CDR3 bases are TGTGCCAGCAGTTTCGGACAGGGAGGAAACATTCAGTACTTC. Amino acid sequence: CASSFGQGGNIQYF.

This chain links TRBV6-5 with TRBJ2-7; D not resolved. V was pared by 6 bases and J by 6 bases, with 12 bases between. The CDR3 length is 12 residues. CDR1 is MNHEY and CDR2 is SVGAGI in the germline V gene. The CDR3 nucleotides read TGTGCCAGCAGCCTCACCATGGGCGAGCAGTACTTC. Protein sequence: CASSLTMGEQYF.

V usage is TRBV7-2 and J usage is TRBJ1-2; 7 bases align to TRBD1. The CDR3 length is 14 residues. V shed 2 bases, J shed 9 bases, and the junction held 9 bases outside the gene matches. The V gene's germline CDR1 is SGHTA and CDR2 FQGNSA. In DNA form, the CDR3 reads TGTGCCAGCAGCTTAAACTGGGACAGCCCCCGCTACACCTTC. Its protein is CASSLNWDSPRYTF.

The chain employs TRBV28 and TRBJ1-3, with a weak D call TRBD1 (5 bases). Trimming stripped 6 bases from V and 8 bases from J, with 17 bases between. The V gene's germline CDR1 is MDHEN and CDR2 SYDVKM. CDR3 length: 14 residues. The CDR3 region has the DNA TGTGCCAGCAGGGCCCGGGGCCCCGGGCACACCATATATTTT. Translating gives CASRARGPGHTIYF.

This clone was detected only once. This sequence joins TRBV9 and TRBJ1-2, with D maybe TRBD1 (5 bases). The CDR3 consists of 15 residues. Trimming cost V 6 bases and J 0 bases, with 15 bases left between them. Germline-derived CDR1 and CDR2 are SGDLS and YYNGEE. CDR3 amino acids: CASTQQGGANYGYTF. CDR3 sequence (DNA): TGTGCCAGCACCCAGCAGGGAGGAGCTAACTATGGCTACACCTTC.

The chain joins TRBV30 to TRBJ1-6; 8 bases map to TRBD1. The CDR3 loop spans 13 amino acids. Per germline, CDR1 GTSNPN and CDR2 SVGIG (reference sequence). V gave up 5 bases and J gave up 11 bases; unmatched junction bases: 8. The CDR3 nucleotides are TGTGCCTGGGGACAGGGAGCCGATCCACCCCTCCACTTT. It encodes CAWGQGADPPLHF.

The V gene is TRBV19, the J gene TRBJ1-4; D remains ambiguous. The CDR3 is made up of 10 amino acids. The germline V gene encodes CDR1 LNHDA and CDR2 SQIVND (reference sequence). V gave up 9 bases and J gave up 10 bases, with 9 bases separating them. Written as DNA, the CDR3 is TGTGCCAGGAATCCCGGAAAACTGTTTTTT. Amino acid sequence: CARNPGKLFF.

The chain couples TRBV28 to TRBJ1-2; TRBD1 is a possible D gene (6 bases). The CDR3 is 17 amino acids. Trimming pared 6 bases from V and 8 bases from J, leaving 28 bases between. Germline V gives CDR1 MDHEN, CDR2 SYDVKM. This chain's CDR3 is CASREVSGGREGGGYTF. DNA for the CDR3: TGTGCCAGCAGAGAAGTCTCGGGGGGCCGGGAGGGAGGAGGCTACACCTTC.

The J gene is TRBJ2-1, the V gene TRBV6-5; D is unclear. Trimming shortened V by 6 bases and J by 3 bases, and 9 bases separated the two germline ends. CDR1 is MNHEY, CDR2 SVGAGI, per germline. The CDR3 spans 13 residues. This CDR3 reads CASRKQNYNEQFF. CDR3 coding DNA: TGTGCCAGCAGGAAACAGAACTACAATGAGCAGTTCTTC.

The chain carries TRBV6-5 and TRBJ2-7; a weak D match, TRBD2 (5 bases). V lost 5 bases to trimming and J lost 7 bases, with 21 bases between them. CDR3 length: 15 amino acids. Germline CDR1 and CDR2: MNHEY and SVGAGI. The CDR3 loop reads CASSPWTSKSGEQYF. The CDR3 DNA follows: TGTGCCAGCAGTCCCTGGACCTCAAAAAGCGGAGAGCAGTACTTC.

This clone was seen a single time. The chain links TRBV7-3 to TRBJ2-2, with 7 bases lining up with TRBD2. Germline loops: CDR1 SGHTA, CDR2 FQGTGA. This CDR3 comprises 15 residues. V trimming: 3 bases; J trimming: 4 bases; junction bases outside the gene matches: 5. The CDR3 bases are TGTGCCAGCAGCTTTACGGGGGGTTTCACCGGGGAGCTGTTTTTT. Translated: CASSFTGGFTGELFF.

This clone appeared once. This sequence joins TRBV4-3 and TRBJ2-7, with D tentatively TRBD1 or TRBD2 (5 bases each). The CDR3 extends over 15 amino acids. Germline V CDR1 and CDR2: LGHNA, YSLEER. V shed 0 bases and J shed 1 base, with 10 bases lying between them. CDR3 in DNA: TGCGCCAGCAGCCAAGACGGGGACGGTTCCTACGAGCAGTACTTC. Its translation is CASSQDGDGSYEQYF.

The J gene is TRBJ1-2, the V gene TRBV4-1; D unresolved. Germline V CDR1 and CDR2: MGHRA, YSYEKL. The V gene lost 1 base and the J gene lost 2 bases, with 8 bases spanning the gap. The CDR3 length is 14 residues. Here the CDR3 DNA reads TGCGCCAGCAGCCAAGGTCCTCCCAACTATGGCTACACCTTC. Translated: CASSQGPPNYGYTF.

This chain connects TRBV18 to TRBJ2-7; 12 bases match TRBD2. Germline V gene lookup returns CDR1 KGHSH and CDR2 LQKENI. The length of the CDR3 is 16 residues. Trimming at V came to 3 bases and at J to 5 bases, leaving 8 bases not matched to a gene. The CDR3 sequence is CASSPTRRTSGDEQYF. CDR3 nucleotide sequence: TGTGCCAGCTCACCGACCCGCAGGACTAGCGGGGACGAGCAGTACTTC.

The V call is TRBV2, the J call TRBJ1-5; possible D gene TRBD1, 6 bases. Per the germline V gene, CDR1 is SNHLY and CDR2 is FYNNEI. The germline V and J ends were trimmed by 6 bases and 6 bases, with 15 bases remaining between them. The CDR3 has 14 amino acids. Here the CDR3 DNA reads TGTGCCAGCAGCCTTCAGGGGAGAGGTCAGCCCCAGCATTTT. It is translated as CASSLQGRGQPQHF.

This clone was counted only a few times. The chain links TRBV7-8 to TRBJ2-3; tentative D call: TRBD1 (5 bases). Trimming pared 5 bases from V and 4 bases from J, leaving 13 bases between. The CDR3 totals 14 residues. Germline values: CDR1 SGHVS, CDR2 FQNEAQ. The CDR3 bases are TGTGCCAGCAGCCCCCAGGGTGCGGCAGATACGCAGTATTTT. As protein: CASSPQGAADTQYF.

The gene calls are TRBV14 and TRBJ2-7, with a possible D match to TRBD2 (6 bases). The CDR3 runs 14 residues. V lost 0 bases to trimming and J lost 5 bases, with 11 bases between them. Germline loops: CDR1 SGHDN, CDR2 FVKESK. CDR3 amino acids: CASSQDPGGDEQYF. CDR3 in DNA: TGTGCCAGCAGCCAAGATCCCGGCGGGGACGAGCAGTACTTC.

The rearrangement joins TRBV25-1 to TRBJ1-1, with a possible D match to TRBD1 (6 bases). The V end was cut by 1 base, the J end by 1 base, with 10 bases between. The CDR3 runs to 15 residues. Per germline, CDR1 MGHDK and CDR2 SYGVNS. DNA for the CDR3: TGTGCCAGCAGTGAATCGGACAGATGGAACACTGAAGCTTTCTTT. As protein: CASSESDRWNTEAFF.

This chain links TRBV19 with TRBJ2-1; 9 bases map to TRBD2. V dropped 5 bases and J dropped 8; count of bases not matched to a gene: 7. Germline loops: CDR1 LNHDA, CDR2 SQIVND (reference sequence). The CDR3 length is 14 residues. DNA of the CDR3: TGTGCCAGTAGTGCCCAGGCTAGCGGGGATGAGCAGTTCTTC. This sequence encodes CASSAQASGDEQFF.

The V and J genes are TRBV6-1 and TRBJ1-2, with D unclear. Trimming took 6 bases from V and 0 from J, leaving 14 bases between them. The germline gives CDR1 MNHNS, CDR2 SASEGT. This CDR3 is 15 amino acids long. The CDR3 protein is CASSPPGAANYGYTF. CDR3 coding DNA: TGTGCCAGCAGCCCCCCCGGAGCGGCTAACTATGGCTACACCTTC.

CDR3 sequence reads: CASSEGPYKRSEQYF. The DNA for the CDR3 is TGCGCCAGCAGTGAGGGTCCATACAAGAGAAGCGAGCAGTACTTC. The chain is built from TRBV10-1 and TRBJ2-7; the D is unclear. This CDR3 region has 15 residues. Germline CDR1 reads WNHNN; CDR2 reads SYGVQD (reference sequence). The V end lost 2 bases, the J end lost 6 bases, and 17 bases lay between the germline ends.

CDR3 DNA sequence: TGTGCCAGCAGTGCAGTGGGGCCGGGCTATGGCTACACCTTC. Residues: CASSAVGPGYGYTF. This rearrangement joins TRBV2 to TRBJ1-2; a weak D match, TRBD1 (5 bases). V was clipped by 4 bases and J by 4 bases, with 13 bases between them. The CDR3 consists of 14 residues. Per the germline V gene, CDR1 is SNHLY and CDR2 is FYNNEI.

The V call is TRBV4-1, the J call TRBJ2-1, with 8 bases fitting TRBD2. V was clipped by 3 bases and J by 3 bases; unmatched bases: 7. Germline-derived CDR1 and CDR2 are MGHRA and YSYEKL. This CDR3 has 16 amino acids. The CDR3 protein is CASSQPGAGGYNEQFF. The CDR3 DNA sequence: TGCGCCAGCAGCCAGCCAGGCGCGGGGGGCTACAATGAGCAGTTCTTC.

V gene TRBV7-2 combines with J gene TRBJ1-2; no clear D gene. Germline V gene lookup returns CDR1 SGHTA and CDR2 FQGNSA. The CDR3 sequence is 15 residues long. The V end lost 4 bases, the J end lost 2 bases, and 14 bases lay between the germline ends. CDR3 nucleotides: TGTGCCAGCAGCTATCAGAGGGCGACCAACTATGGCTACACCTTC. Protein product: CASSYQRATNYGYTF.

The V and J genes are TRBV5-1 and TRBJ2-1; TRBD1 is a possible D gene (5 bases). V lost 4 bases, J lost 6 bases, and 14 bases lay in between. Germline lookup yields CDR1 SGHRS and CDR2 YFSETQ. CDR3 length equals 14 residues. DNA of the CDR3: TGCGCCAGCAGCGGCCAGGGTACGTCCAATGAGCAGTTCTTC. The encoded protein is CASSGQGTSNEQFF.

Details on this clone: Distinct nucleotide sequences in the sample also encode this CDR3. This sequence joins TRBV5-1 and TRBJ1-1, with TRBD1 matching 9 bases. The germline V gene has CDR1 SGHRS and CDR2 YFSETQ. V lost 2 bases, J lost 5 bases, and 4 bases stayed unmatched. The CDR3 runs 14 residues. CDR3: CASSLRQGGTEAFF. The CDR3 DNA sequence: TGCGCCAGCAGCTTACGACAGGGGGGGACTGAAGCTTTCTTT.

The chain couples TRBV5-1 to TRBJ2-3; a possible D gene is TRBD2 (7 bases). Per germline, CDR1 SGHRS and CDR2 YFSETQ. The CDR3 extends over 16 amino acids. V was cut by 3 bases and J by 5 bases, with 19 bases left in between. The DNA of the CDR3 is TGCGCCAGCAGCTCCGGCCCCGGGGGGCAGGGAGATACGCAGTATTTT. It translates to CASSSGPGGQGDTQYF.